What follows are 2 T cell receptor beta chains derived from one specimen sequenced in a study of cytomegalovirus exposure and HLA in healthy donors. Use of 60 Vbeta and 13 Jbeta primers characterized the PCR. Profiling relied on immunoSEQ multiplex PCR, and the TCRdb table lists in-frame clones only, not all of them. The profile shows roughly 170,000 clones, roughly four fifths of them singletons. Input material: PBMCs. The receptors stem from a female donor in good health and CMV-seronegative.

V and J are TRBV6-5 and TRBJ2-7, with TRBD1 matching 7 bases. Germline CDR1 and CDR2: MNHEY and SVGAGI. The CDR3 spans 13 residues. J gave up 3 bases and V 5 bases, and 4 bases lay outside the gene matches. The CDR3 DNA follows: TGTGCCAGCAGTACGGGACAGTTCTACGAGCAGTACTTC. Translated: CASSTGQFYEQYF.

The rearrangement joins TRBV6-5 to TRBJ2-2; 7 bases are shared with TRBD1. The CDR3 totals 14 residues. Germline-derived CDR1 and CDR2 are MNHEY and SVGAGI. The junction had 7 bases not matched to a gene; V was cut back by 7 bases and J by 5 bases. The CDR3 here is CASKGQRMTGELFF. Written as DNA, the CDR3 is TGTGCCAGCAAGGGACAGAGGATGACCGGGGAGCTGTTTTTT.